These 28 T cell receptor beta chains share one sample of origin, sequenced in a study of cytomegalovirus exposure and HLA in healthy donors. It was with 60 Vbeta and 13 Jbeta primers that the PCR ran. TCRdb's copy holds only in-frame clones and misses some; the assay was immunoSEQ multiplex PCR. The sample lists around 130,000 clones, about 82% occurring once. The sequenced sample consisted of PBMCs. Receptors were obtained from a man aged 25-45 years in good health and CMV-seronegative.

The chain links TRBV27 to TRBJ2-7, with D tentatively TRBD2 (6 bases). Germline CDR1 and CDR2: MNHEY and SMNVEV (reference sequence). This CDR3 spans 16 amino acids. Deletions cut 0 bases from V and 4 bases from J, with 16 bases between. Here the CDR3 DNA reads TGTGCCAGCAGTTTATCGCCTGGGGCGGGAACTTACGAGCAGTACTTC. This gives the protein CASSLSPGAGTYEQYF.

The chain couples TRBV5-1 to TRBJ1-3, with TRBD1 matching 9 bases. The CDR3 length is 14 residues. The J segment lost 4 bases and the V segment lost 5 bases, leaving 4 bases of the junction unmatched. The germline gives CDR1 SGHRS, CDR2 YFSETQ. CDR3 bases: TGCGCCAGCAGACCCGGGACAGGGGGAAACACCATATATTTT. It codes for CASRPGTGGNTIYF.

J is TRBJ1-2 and V is TRBV7-9, with 8 bases aligning to TRBD1. Germline CDR1 reads SEHNR; CDR2 reads FQNEAQ (reference sequence). Trimming at V came to 6 bases and at J to 6 bases, leaving 3 bases not matched to a gene. The length of the CDR3 is 12 residues. The CDR3 DNA sequence: TGTGCCAGCAGACCGACAGGGGATGGCTACACCTTC. This gives the protein CASRPTGDGYTF.

The genes are TRBV6-5 and TRBJ1-2, with 8 nucleotides matching TRBD1. The germline CDR1 and CDR2 sequences are MNHEY and SVGAGI. This CDR3 has 15 amino acids. V dropped 6 bases and J dropped 4; count of bases not matched to a gene: 10. The CDR3 loop is CASSRTGIGLYGYTF. For the CDR3, the DNA is TGTGCCAGCAGCCGGACAGGGATCGGGCTCTATGGCTACACCTTC.

CDR3 coding DNA: TGTGCCAGCAGTTCTACAGGGGTTATACGACCCTACGAGCAGTACTTC. It encodes CASSSTGVIRPYEQYF. V gene TRBV28 combines with J gene TRBJ2-7, with 7 bases fitting TRBD1. Germline-derived CDR1 and CDR2 are MDHEN and SYDVKM. Germline trimming cut 4 bases from V and 2 bases from J; bases unmatched to any gene: 11. The CDR3 length is 16 residues. The whole variable domain, filled in from reference TRBV28 and TRBJ2-7, reads DVKVTQSSRYLVKRTGEKVFLECVQDMDHENMFWYRQDPGLGLRLIYFSYDVKMKEKGDIPEGYSVSREKKERFSLILESASTNQTSMYLCASSSTGVIRPYEQYFGPGTRLTVT.

DNA for the CDR3: TGTGCCAGCAGTGAAGGTCGGGCAGGGGGAGGCGAGACCCAGTACTTC. Residues: CASSEGRAGGGETQYF. The chain has TRBV2 and TRBJ2-5; tentatively, D is TRBD1 (7 bases). This CDR3 region has 16 residues. Germline CDR1 is SNHLY and CDR2 is FYNNEI. Trimming removed 1 base from V and 5 bases from J, with 17 bases in between.

The V and J genes are TRBV6-5 and TRBJ2-2; D is uncertain. V was trimmed by 0 bases and J by 1 base, leaving 3 bases between them. The length of the CDR3 is 14 residues. Looked up from germline, CDR1 is MNHEY and CDR2 is SVGAGI. CDR3 in amino acids: CASSYSGNTGELFF. DNA for the CDR3: TGTGCCAGCAGTTACTCCGGGAACACCGGGGAGCTGTTTTTT.

This clone was recorded a few times. The rearrangement uses TRBV7-9 and TRBJ2-1, with D possibly TRBD1 on 6 matching bases. Germline V gene lookup returns CDR1 SEHNR and CDR2 FQNEAQ (reference sequence). The V end was cut by 5 bases, the J end by 2 bases, with 16 bases between. The CDR3 is 16 amino acids. CDR3 DNA sequence: TGTGCCAGCAGCCTCCACCGGGACACTCCCTACAATGAGCAGTTCTTC. Its protein product is CASSLHRDTPYNEQFF.

This clone occurred once. The gene calls are TRBV5-1 and TRBJ2-1; 8 positions agree with TRBD1. The V gene end was trimmed by 0 bases and the J gene end by 7 bases; junction bases not matched to a gene: 6. This CDR3 region has 15 residues. CDR1 SGHRS and CDR2 YFSETQ come from the germline V gene. The CDR3 sequence is CASSLDRGNMNEQFF. DNA for the CDR3: TGCGCCAGCAGCTTGGACAGGGGGAATATGAATGAGCAGTTCTTC.

The chain combines TRBV19 with TRBJ2-1; TRBD2 aligns across 10 bases. With V trimmed by 6 bases and J by 9 bases, 11 bases remained unmatched. Germline values: CDR1 LNHDA, CDR2 SQIVND (reference sequence). This CDR3 comprises 15 residues. The CDR3 is CASSLLGSGGAEQFF. CDR3 DNA: TGTGCCAGTAGCCTTTTAGGCAGCGGGGGGGCTGAGCAGTTCTTC.

The V call is TRBV28, the J call TRBJ2-7; 7 positions agree with TRBD1. This CDR3 has 14 residues. CDR1 is MDHEN and CDR2 is SYDVKM in the germline V gene. V shed 10 bases, J shed 0 bases, and the junction held 9 bases outside the gene matches. CDR3 nucleotides: TGTGCCACCAACAGGGGAAAAAGCTCCTACGAGCAGTACTTC. It translates to CATNRGKSSYEQYF.

V and J are TRBV2 and TRBJ2-7; weak D call: TRBD2 (5 bases). The V gene's germline CDR1 is SNHLY and CDR2 FYNNEI. The CDR3 has 12 amino acids. The V end lost 10 bases, the J end lost 3 bases, and 13 bases lay between the germline ends. The CDR3 spells CATSLEDYEQYF. The DNA for the CDR3 is TGTGCCACTTCCCTGGAGGACTACGAGCAGTACTTC.

The V gene is TRBV5-1, the J gene TRBJ2-5; perhaps TRBD2 as D (5 bases). CDR1 is SGHRS and CDR2 is YFSETQ in the germline V gene. The CDR3 has 12 residues. The V end was cut by 1 base, the J end by 11 bases, with 12 bases between. The CDR3 bases are TGCGCCAGCAGCTTGATGGCGGAGGAGCAGTACTTC. This gives the protein CASSLMAEEQYF.

The V gene is TRBV7-9, the J gene TRBJ2-5; 8 bases are shared with TRBD2. With V trimmed by 5 bases and J by 3 bases, 8 bases remained unmatched. The CDR3 runs to 15 residues. Germline V gene sequence: CDR1 SEHNR, CDR2 FQNEAQ (reference sequence). The CDR3 DNA follows: TGTGCCAGCAGCGAGGTCGGGGGGGGGAAAGAGACCCAGTACTTC. This encodes CASSEVGGGKETQYF.

The sample holds a few counts of this clone. The CDR3 DNA is TGTGCCAGCAGTAAGGACAGGGGGTATCAGCCCCAGCATTTT. Amino acid sequence: CASSKDRGYQPQHF. The chain is built from TRBV2 and TRBJ1-5, with 10 bases aligning to TRBD1. V lost 5 bases and J lost 5; bases outside the gene matches: 3. Germline values: CDR1 SNHLY, CDR2 FYNNEI. The CDR3 is 14 amino acids.

This sequence joins TRBV4-2 and TRBJ1-3; D is unclear. From germline, CDR1 is LGHNA and CDR2 YNFKEQ. The CDR3 sequence is 17 residues long. V shed 2 bases and J shed 0 bases, with 14 bases lying between them. DNA of the CDR3: TGTGCCAGCAGCCAAATAGGCCGGGTTAGCTCTGGAAACACCATATATTTT. Amino acids: CASSQIGRVSSGNTIYF.

In the case of this clone: Other DNA sequences in this sample translate to the same CDR3. This chain links TRBV7-2 with TRBJ2-7; 8 positions match TRBD2. Trimming cost V 6 bases and J 6 bases; bases outside gene matches: 4. The CDR3 is 12 amino acids. Germline V lookup: CDR1 SGHTA, CDR2 FQGNSA. The CDR3 region is CASSLGGGEQYF. The CDR3 DNA is TGTGCCAGCAGTCTCGGGGGGGGCGAGCAGTACTTC.

The V and J genes are TRBV7-3 and TRBJ2-1; the D gene is possibly TRBD2 (6 bases). This CDR3 comprises 17 residues. Trimming removed 1 base at V and 0 bases at J, with 13 bases between. Germline V gives CDR1 SGHTA, CDR2 FQGTGA. As DNA, the CDR3 is TGTGCCAGCAGCTTAAAGGCGGGACGACTCTCCTACAATGAGCAGTTCTTC. Its translation: CASSLKAGRLSYNEQFF.

CDR3 residues: CSASGQMNTEAFF. CDR3 bases: TGCAGCGCCTCGGGACAGATGAACACTGAAGCTTTCTTT. The chain is built from TRBV29-1 and TRBJ1-1; TRBD1 agrees at 7 bases. CDR1 SQVTM and CDR2 ANQGSEA come from the germline V gene. V lost 7 bases and J lost 0; bases outside the gene matches: 5. This CDR3 region has 13 residues.

This chain uses TRBV6-5 with TRBJ2-5; D is unresolved. Per germline, CDR1 MNHEY and CDR2 SVGAGI. CDR3 length equals 13 residues. With 2 bases removed from V and 2 bases from J, the gap between germline ends came to 6 bases. The DNA for the CDR3 is TGTGCCAGCAGTTACCACAAGCAAGAGACCCAGTACTTC. It yields the protein CASSYHKQETQYF.

The rearrangement links TRBV7-8 to TRBJ1-2; weak D call: TRBD1 (5 bases). The germline V and J ends were trimmed by 5 bases and 2 bases, with 12 bases remaining between them. The germline V gene encodes CDR1 SGHVS and CDR2 FQNEAQ. The CDR3 is made up of 14 amino acids. Here the CDR3 reads CASSVREGNYGYTF. As DNA, the CDR3 is TGTGCCAGCAGCGTCCGGGAGGGGAACTATGGCTACACCTTC.

This clone has a handful of counts. This sequence joins TRBV5-1 and TRBJ1-1; possible D gene TRBD1, 5 bases. In germline, CDR1 is SGHRS, CDR2 YFSETQ. Trimming cost V 1 base and J 6 bases, with 16 bases left between them. This CDR3 region has 15 residues. The CDR3 protein is CASSLLPTATSEAFF. CDR3 bases: TGCGCCAGCAGCTTGCTCCCGACAGCTACATCTGAAGCTTTCTTT.

This clone rates as medium-sized. V and J are TRBV9 and TRBJ1-1; D uncertain. In germline, CDR1 is SGDLS, CDR2 YYNGEE. CDR3 length: 13 amino acids. Trimming took 4 bases from V and 7 from J, leaving 14 bases between them. In DNA, the CDR3 is TGTGCCAGCAGCTATCAGGAAGAGCTTGAAGCTTTCTTT. This translates into CASSYQEELEAFF.

V and J are TRBV4-3 and TRBJ2-7; 7 nucleotides align to TRBD2. After removal of 4 bases from V and 2 bases from J, the junction contained 5 bases not matched to a gene. From germline, CDR1 is LGHNA and CDR2 YSLEER. This CDR3 has 14 residues. DNA of the CDR3: TGCGCCAGCAGCCTTAGGGAGGGAGCCTACGAGCAGTACTTC. Translating gives CASSLREGAYEQYF.

The chain has TRBV7-2 and TRBJ1-2, with D possibly matching TRBD1 (5 bases). This CDR3 is built from 14 residues. V shed 5 bases and J shed 5 bases, with 15 bases lying between them. Germline V CDR1 and CDR2: SGHTA, FQGNSA. CDR3 DNA sequence: TGTGCCAGCAGCATGACACCGGCAGGGTATGGCTACACCTTC. This gives the protein CASSMTPAGYGYTF.

This clone was counted a few times. The chain employs TRBV4-1 and TRBJ2-1, with TRBD2 matching over 9 bases. Trimming cost V 3 bases and J 1 base; bases outside gene matches: 7. Per germline, CDR1 MGHRA and CDR2 YSYEKL. The CDR3 extends over 17 amino acids. The DNA for the CDR3 is TGCGCCAGCAGCCACACCCGGACTAGCGATTCCTACAATGAGCAGTTCTTC. It is translated as CASSHTRTSDSYNEQFF.

The chain is built from TRBV15 and TRBJ2-5; 7 bases agree with TRBD1. There are 16 residues in the CDR3. Germline assignment: CDR1 LNHNV and CDR2 YYDKDF (reference sequence). V was pared by 0 bases and J by 2 bases, with 6 bases of the junction left unmatched. CDR3 amino acids: CATSREGGRSQETQYF. CDR3 bases: TGTGCCACCAGCAGAGAAGGGGGCCGTAGTCAAGAGACCCAGTACTTC. Full variable domain (remainder filled in from reference TRBV15 and TRBJ2-5): DAMVIQNPRYQVTQFGKPVTLSCSQTLNHNVMYWYQQKSSQAPKLLFHYYDKDFNNEADTPDNFQSRRPNTSFCFLDIRSPGLGDTAMYLCATSREGGRSQETQYFGPGTRLLVL.

The genes are TRBV6-6 and TRBJ2-7; 7 bases match TRBD1. Germline values: CDR1 MNHNY, CDR2 SVGAGI (reference sequence). This CDR3 contains 12 residues. Trimming cost V 6 bases and J 6 bases; bases outside gene matches: 5. The CDR3 sequence is CASSLQGREQYF. The CDR3 bases are TGTGCCAGCAGCCTACAGGGGCGCGAGCAGTACTTC.